This T cell receptor (beta chain) was observed in a study of blood T cell repertoires in COVID-19. Study in general: Collection of acute and convalescent COVID-19 samples took place in the United States, Italy and Spain. Sources were T cells, B-cell-depleted T cells, or PBMCs; the material itself was cDNA or gDNA.

Clinical histories supplied by participants themselves formed the basis of cohort assignment. Repertoires were generated with immunoSEQ multiplex PCR, while TCRdb's copy carries only in-frame clones and drops some. The data hold a few hundred thousand clones, with around 84% observed a single time. The germline CDR1 and CDR2 sequences are MNHEY and SVGAGI. The CDR3 runs 15 residues. Deletions cut 2 bases from V and 5 bases from J, with 13 bases between. What was sequenced was PBMCs or T cells enriched from blood (not recorded which). The source is a woman aged 50 to 60 who had recovered from COVID-19. The V and J genes are TRBV6-5 and TRBJ1-5; tentative D call: TRBD1 (6 bases). The CDR3 spells CASSYENRAHQPQHF. CDR3 nucleotide sequence: TGTGCCAGCAGTTACGAAAACAGGGCTCATCAGCCCCAGCATTTT.